A selection of T cell receptor beta chains follows, all from one sample in a study of shared clonotypes between healthy human individuals. Only in-frame clones appear in the TCRdb table, and some are missing; sequencing was by immunoSEQ multiplex PCR. The sample carries 2,100,000 or so clones, roughly 95% recorded once. Sequenced sample: naive CD4+ T cells sorted from blood. Receptors originate from a man between 18 and 35 years old in good health. CDR3s include the opening cysteine and the closing phenylalanine or tryptophan. A D gene is named only where the DNA matches it firmly. Only part of the rows carry a size: once, few, many, or a class if the clone is expanded.

>TRBD1|TRBJ1-2|TRBV10-3|NA
TGTGCCATCAGCAACAGGGGGCAGGACTATGGCTACACCTTC
CAISNRGQDYGYTF
>NA|TRBJ2-3|TRBV29-1|NA
TGCAGCGTTGAAGATGGAGGTAATCGCGCAGATACGCAGTATTTT
CSVEDGGNRADTQYF
>TRBD2|TRBJ2-2|TRBV7-2|NA
TGTGCCAGCAGCTTTTTGGCGGGAGAAAGCGGGGAGCTGTTTTTT
CASSFLAGESGELFF
>NA|TRBJ2-7|TRBV25-1|NA
TGTGCCAGCAGTTACAGCTACGAGCAGTACTTC
CASSYSYEQYF
>TRBD1|TRBJ2-3|TRBV28|NA
TGTGCCAGCAGTCGCCCCGGGGACAGGGAGTTAGATACGCAGTATTTT
CASSRPGDRELDTQYF
>NA|TRBJ2-5|TRBV7-7|NA
TGTGCTAGCAGCCGGACACGTAATGGGGAGACCCAGTACTTC
CASSRTRNGETQYF
>NA|TRBJ1-2|TRBV6-5|NA
TGTGCCAGCAGTTACTGGGACAATGGTGGCTACACCTTC
CASSYWDNGGYTF
>NA|TRBJ1-1|TRBV11-2|NA
TGTGCCAGCAGTCAAGACAGGCTCATGAACACTGAAGCTTTCTTT
CASSQDRLMNTEAFF
>NA|TRBJ2-7|TRBV10-3|few
TGTGCCATCAGTGAGGGGGGGGGCCTCCCCGAGCAGTACTTC
CAISEGGGLPEQYF
>NA|TRBJ2-7|TRBV18|NA
TGTGCCAGCTCACCAATCGGCTCCTACGAGCAGTACTTC
CASSPIGSYEQYF
>TRBD1|TRBJ2-1|TRBV28|NA
TGTGCCAGCAGTTTAACAGGGGGGTACAATGAGCAGTTCTTC
CASSLTGGYNEQFF
>NA|TRBJ1-1|TRBV11-2|NA
TGTGCCAGCAGCTTAGAAAGCTGGGCCGGAGAAGCTTTCTTT
CASSLESWAGEAFF
>TRBD1|TRBJ1-1|TRBV30|NA
TGTGCCTGGACGACGAAGGGGGCCACTGAAGCTTTCTTT
CAWTTKGATEAFF
>NA|TRBJ2-7|TRBV6-5|NA
TGTGCCAGCAGCCCCTTGGGGGGTAGAGGCTACGAGCAGTACTTC
CASSPLGGRGYEQYF
>NA|TRBJ2-7|TRBV30|once
TGTGCCTGGAGTGCCCTTGGTTTAGGCGAGCAGTACTTC
CAWSALGLGEQYF
>TRBD2|TRBJ2-5|TRBV10-3|once
TGTGCCATCAGTGAGTCCTTTGCGGGGGGGTTGGAGACCCAGTACTTC
CAISESFAGGLETQYF
>NA|TRBJ2-7|TRBV7-9|NA
TGTGCCAGCAGCTTATACGGCTACGAGCAGTACTTC
CASSLYGYEQYF
>NA|TRBJ1-2|TRBV28|NA
TGTGCCAGCAGTTTACAGTGGGCCTGGGGCTACACCTTC
CASSLQWAWGYTF
>NA|TRBJ1-2|TRBV6-5|NA
TGTGCCAGCAGACGAGCTGGCGGGGATGGCTACACCTTC
CASRRAGGDGYTF
>NA|TRBJ1-1|TRBV7-9|NA
TGTGCCAGCAGCCAAAAGGGTAGAAACACTGAAGCTTTCTTT
CASSQKGRNTEAFF
>NA|TRBJ1-2|TRBV6-1|NA
TGTGCCAGCAGTATAAACACAGCTAACTATGGCTACACCTTC
CASSINTANYGYTF
>NA|TRBJ2-3|TRBV2|NA
TGTGCCAGCAGTGAAGCGCGGGCAGATACGCAGTATTTT
CASSEARADTQYF
>NA|TRBJ1-3|TRBV5-4|NA
TGTGCCAGCAGCTCCCCGACGGACTCTGGAAACACCATATATTTT
CASSSPTDSGNTIYF
>TRBD2|TRBJ2-7|TRBV7-2|NA
TGTGCCAGCAGCTTAGGGGGACTAGCGGGTTTCGAGCAGTACTTC
CASSLGGLAGFEQYF
>NA|TRBJ1-6|TRBV6-5|NA
TGTGCCAGCAGTTACTGGACCGGCTATAATTCACCCCTCCACTTT
CASSYWTGYNSPLHF
>TRBD1|TRBJ2-5|TRBV6-5|NA
TGTGCCAGCAGTTTCTACGGGACAGGGCATCAAGAGACCCAGTACTTC
CASSFYGTGHQETQYF
>NA|TRBJ1-2|TRBV6-6|NA
TGTGCCAGCCGCCTACCCGGTGGGGTGGTGAGTGGCTACACCTTC
CASRLPGGVVSGYTF
>TRBD1|TRBJ1-2|TRBV4-1|NA
TGCGCCAGCAGCCGGGAGGACAGGGTAGGGGGCTACACCTTC
CASSREDRVGGYTF
>NA|TRBJ2-7|TRBV7-2|NA
TGTGCCAGCAGCTTAGGTCAGGGATCAACCTACGAGCAGTACTTC
CASSLGQGSTYEQYF
>NA|TRBJ2-4|TRBV4-2|NA
TGTGCCAGCAGCCCGGGACTCCCCGGGGACATTCAGTACTTC
CASSPGLPGDIQYF
>TRBD2|TRBJ2-1|TRBV29-1|NA
TGCAGCGTGCTTGGCGGACTAGCGGAATTAGAATACAATGAGCAGTTCTTC
CSVLGGLAELEYNEQFF
>NA|TRBJ2-3|TRBV6-5|NA
TGTGCCAGCTCGATAGGGCTACACACAGATACGCAGTATTTT
CASSIGLHTDTQYF
>TRBD1|TRBJ2-3|TRBV6-5|NA
TGTGCCAGCAGTTACGGGGACAGTTCGCGGGATACGCAGTATTTT
CASSYGDSSRDTQYF
>TRBD2|TRBJ2-5|TRBV6-6|NA
TGTGCCAGCGGATGGAGTAGCGGGAGGTTAGAGACCCAGTACTTC
CASGWSSGRLETQYF
>TRBD2|TRBJ2-1|TRBV4-3|NA
TGCGCCAGCAGCCAATTCGGGATTTGGACTAGCGGGAGAATTCGTGAGCAGTTCTTC
CASSQFGIWTSGRIREQFF
>NA|TRBJ2-3|TRBV11-3|NA
TGTGCCAGCAGCCTGGATTGGACAGATACGCAGTATTTT
CASSLDWTDTQYF
>NA|TRBJ2-7|TRBV6-1|NA
TGTGCCAGCACGGTGTCCGGGAAAGCCTACGAGCAGTACTTC
CASTVSGKAYEQYF
>NA|TRBJ2-2|TRBV5-6|NA
TGTGCCAGCAGCTTGTGGCAGACGAACACCGGGGAGCTGTTTTTT
CASSLWQTNTGELFF
>TRBD1|TRBJ1-5|TRBV18|NA
TGTGCCAGCTCACTCCCCGGGACAGGGGGTCAGCCCCAGCATTTT
CASSLPGTGGQPQHF
>NA|TRBJ2-1|TRBV2|NA
TGTGCCAGCAGTGTGGGCGGGAAAGGGTCCTACAATGAGCAGTTCTTC
CASSVGGKGSYNEQFF
>NA|TRBJ1-1|TRBV30|NA
TGTGCCTGGAGTGTAGGGTTGAACACTGAAGCTTTCTTT
CAWSVGLNTEAFF
>NA|TRBJ1-1|TRBV5-6|NA
TGTGCCAGCAGCGTCTATTCCAACAAGAACACTGAAGCTTTCTTT
CASSVYSNKNTEAFF